The 27 T cell receptor beta chains listed next were all sequenced from one sample in a study of metastatic and nonmetastatic thyroid tumors. Ahead of thyroid surgery, no patient had received treatment of any kind. TCRdb reprocessed the PCR reads using MiXCR. The sample yields roughly 30,000 clones, around 16% seen once. Input material: blood. The receptors here all came from a female donor with papillary thyroid cancer or a benign thyroid nodule (not recorded which). Some clones in this sample may be carry-over from other donors' samples.

The table lists this clone with many counts. The V gene is TRBV6-1, the J gene TRBJ1-4; D is undetermined. This CDR3 has 14 amino acids. Germline V gene lookup returns CDR1 MNHNS and CDR2 SASEGT. The germline V and J ends were trimmed by 10 bases and 4 bases, with 16 bases remaining between them. CDR3 in DNA: TGTGCCACATCCGACCGTGGGCTTAATGAAAAACTGTTTTTT. Amino acid sequence: CATSDRGLNEKLFF.

This clone was counted many times. This rearrangement joins TRBV2 to TRBJ1-6; no clear D gene. The V end lost 2 bases, the J end lost 0 bases, and 5 bases lay between the germline ends. Germline loops: CDR1 SNHLY, CDR2 FYNNEI. The CDR3 spans 15 residues. The CDR3 nucleotides read TGTGCCAGCAGTGAATACCTCTCCTATAATTCACCCCTCCACTTT. This gives the protein CASSEYLSYNSPLHF.

By share of the sample, this clone is medium-sized (0.01 to 0.1%). This rearrangement joins TRBV28 to TRBJ1-5, with unresolved D. The V and J ends lost 2 bases and 0 bases respectively, with 8 bases between them. Germline V gives CDR1 MDHEN, CDR2 SYDVKM. The CDR3 extends over 15 amino acids. The CDR3 bases are TGTGCCAGCAGTTTACCAGGTCATAGCAATCAGCCCCAGCATTTT. It is translated as CASSLPGHSNQPQHF.

This clone was detected many times. The V gene is TRBV6-6, the J gene TRBJ1-1; the match to TRBD1 covers 9 bases. The CDR3 has 15 residues. V lost 3 bases, J lost 5 bases, and 7 bases stayed unmatched. Germline loops: CDR1 MNHNY, CDR2 SVGAGI (reference sequence). The DNA for the CDR3 is TGTGCCAGCAGTTATCGACAGGGGGGAAAGACTGAAGCTTTCTTT. Translated: CASSYRQGGKTEAFF.

This clone occurred many times. V and J are TRBV12-3 or TRBV12-4 and TRBJ2-5, with D perhaps TRBD1 or TRBD2 (5 bases each). Between the trimmed V and J ends, which lost 6 bases and 1 base, there was a span of 9 bases. This CDR3 comprises 13 residues. This CDR3 reads CASSPGTQETQYF. The DNA of the CDR3 is TGTGCCAGCAGCCCCGGGACCCAAGAGACCCAGTACTTC.

Note on this clone: One base away lies a much larger clone, so this may be a sequencing read error. The rearrangement joins TRBV7-2 to TRBJ2-5, with 10 bases that match TRBD1. V lost 5 bases to trimming and J lost 10 bases; unmatched junction nucleotides: 7. Germline lookup yields CDR1 SGHTA and CDR2 FQGNSA. The CDR3 is 13 amino acids. CDR3 residues: CASSPWTGGNQYF. CDR3 bases: TGTGCCAGCAGCCCTTGGACAGGGGGGAACCAGTACTTC.

CDR3: CASSATGPDYGYTF. For the CDR3, the DNA is TGCGCCAGCAGTGCGACAGGCCCGGACTATGGCTACACCTTC. This chain joins TRBV10-2 and TRBJ1-2; D might be TRBD1 (6 bases). The CDR3 has 14 residues. The V and J ends lost 4 bases and 3 bases respectively, with 12 bases between them. Germline CDR1 is WSHSY and CDR2 is SAAADI.

This clone came up a few times. The chain has TRBV27 and TRBJ2-5; 9 positions agree with TRBD2. The junction had 9 bases not matched to a gene; V was cut back by 3 bases and J by 4 bases. There are 16 residues in the CDR3. CDR1 and CDR2 (germline): MNHEY, SMNVEV (reference sequence). As DNA, the CDR3 is TGTGCCAGCAGTTTTGTTAAGGAACTAGCGGGAGAGACCCAGTACTTC. Its translation is CASSFVKELAGETQYF.

By its share, this clone is medium-sized (0.01 to 0.1%). The chain uses TRBV6-5 and TRBJ2-2; 8 nucleotides line up with TRBD1. This CDR3 has 17 amino acids. V lost 1 base to trimming and J lost 4 bases; unmatched junction nucleotides: 8. CDR1 is MNHEY, CDR2 SVGAGI, per germline. This CDR3 reads CASSYFPRGPSTGELFF. CDR3 DNA: TGTGCCAGCAGTTACTTTCCCAGGGGGCCTAGCACCGGGGAGCTGTTTTTT.

Within the sample, this clone is medium-sized. The chain is built from TRBV28 and TRBJ1-5; TRBD1 aligns across 7 bases. This CDR3 is 15 amino acids long. V dropped 7 bases and J dropped 2; count of bases not matched to a gene: 8. Looked up from germline, CDR1 is MDHEN and CDR2 is SYDVKM. The CDR3 here is CASNEQGRGNQPQHF. The CDR3 DNA sequence: TGTGCCAGCAACGAACAGGGGAGGGGCAATCAGCCCCAGCATTTT.

There are many counts of this clone. The conserved phenylalanine or tryptophan normally closing the CDR3 is absent here, so this likely arose from a read error. The DNA is omitted, as the CDR3 cannot be located on it reliably, and the CDR3 follows TCRdb's listing. The chain couples TRBV10-1 to TRBJ2-7; the D segment call TRBD1 is taken from the table without a DNA check. Per the germline V gene, CDR1 is WNHNN and CDR2 is SYGVQD (reference sequence). The CDR3 adds up to 11 amino acids, both ends counted. The CDR3 is CASSPRVPSYL.

This clone was recorded a few times. A much larger clone sits a single nucleotide away, making a read error possible. The chain uses TRBV27 and TRBJ2-7, with D unresolved. The CDR3 loop spans 16 amino acids. The V gene lost 0 bases and the J gene lost 6 bases, with 18 bases spanning the gap. Germline V gene sequence: CDR1 MNHEY, CDR2 SMNVEV (reference sequence). The CDR3 protein is CASSLSVSAGSGEQYF. DNA of the CDR3: TGTGCCAGCAGTTTATCGGTTTCGGCCGGTTCCGGCGAGCAGTACTTC.

Points on this clone: Just one base apart from a much larger clone, this may be a read error. The chain recombines TRBV11-2 with TRBJ1-2; no clear D gene. CDR1 is SGHAT and CDR2 is FQNNGV in the germline V gene. The CDR3 contains 14 residues. Trimming pared 1 base from V and 6 bases from J, leaving 12 bases between. CDR3 loop: CASSLALDRHGYTF. The CDR3 DNA reads TGTGCCAGCAGCTTAGCTTTGGACCGCCATGGCTACACCTTC.

This clone has a count of ten or more. This sequence joins TRBV20-1 and TRBJ1-2, with a weak D call TRBD1 (5 bases). Trimming shortened V by 4 bases and J by 2 bases, and 26 bases separated the two germline ends. This CDR3 has 18 residues. The germline gives CDR1 DFQATT, CDR2 SNEGSKA (reference sequence). The CDR3 DNA sequence: TGCAGTGCTACCAAGATATATCGCCCCAGGGTCCGCAACTATGGCTACACCTTC. Translating gives CSATKIYRPRVRNYGYTF.

This clone was recorded many times. The chain links TRBV27 to TRBJ1-4; TRBD1 aligns across 7 bases. This CDR3 has 14 residues. The J segment lost 2 bases and the V segment lost 6 bases, leaving 3 bases of the junction unmatched. Germline values: CDR1 MNHEY, CDR2 SMNVEV (reference sequence). This CDR3 is CASRRGLTNEKLFF. The DNA for the CDR3 is TGTGCCAGCAGGAGGGGGCTTACTAATGAAAAACTGTTTTTT.

This clone is medium-sized. The chain combines TRBV6-5 with TRBJ1-6; maybe TRBD1 (6 bases). V was pared by 0 bases and J by 7 bases, with 10 bases between. The germline CDR1 and CDR2 sequences are MNHEY and SVGAGI. This CDR3 contains 15 residues. CDR3 loop: CASSYSIQGNSPLHF. The CDR3 nucleotides are TGTGCCAGCAGTTACTCCATCCAGGGGAATTCACCCCTCCACTTT.

Turning to this clone: This may be a read error, as it is one base from a much larger clone. The rearrangement links TRBV11-3 to TRBJ1-2, with a tentative D call TRBD1 (5 bases). Per germline, CDR1 SGHNT and CDR2 YENEEA. CDR3 size: 13 residues. CDR3 in amino acids: CASSQDRGRGYTF. DNA of the CDR3: TGCGCCAGCAGCCAAGATCGGGGACGTGGCTACACCTTT.

The table lists this clone with many counts. The J gene is TRBJ1-1, the V gene TRBV20-1; 7 nucleotides align to TRBD1. The germline gives CDR1 DFQATT, CDR2 SNEGSKA (reference sequence). This CDR3 has 16 amino acids. The ends lost 5 bases at V and 2 bases at J; junction bases unmatched: 14. Here the CDR3 DNA reads TGCAGTGCTTACCCCCCTGACAGGGTCGGAAACACTGAAGCTTTCTTT. The encoded protein is CSAYPPDRVGNTEAFF.

Turning to this clone: Mismatch with germline at one junction end may stem from a read error. The chain links TRBV12-3 or TRBV12-4 to TRBJ2-1, with unresolved D. The CDR3 covers 15 residues. The CDR3 spells CASKPGPAPYNQQFF. The CDR3, as DNA: TGTGCCAGCAAACCTGGACCAGCCCCTTACAATCAGCAGTTCTTC.

This clone was counted at least ten times. This chain connects TRBV2 to TRBJ1-1; D is unclear. Trimming took off 7 bases at V and 1 base at J, with 7 bases between the two ends. The CDR3 runs 12 residues. Germline V gene data show CDR1 as SNHLY and CDR2 as FYNNEI. The CDR3 here is CASNDPNTEAFF. For the CDR3, the DNA is TGTGCCAGCAACGACCCGAACACTGAAGCTTTCTTT.

By its share, this clone is medium-sized. For the CDR3, the DNA is TGTGCCAGCAGCAGGACAGTCTCTGGAAACACCATATATTTT. It translates to CASSRTVSGNTIYF. The gene calls are TRBV6-1 and TRBJ1-3; D is possibly TRBD1 (6 bases). CDR1 is MNHNS, CDR2 SASEGT, per germline. The CDR3 contains 14 residues. The germline V and J ends were trimmed by 6 bases and 0 bases, with 9 bases remaining between them.

This clone was picked up many times. This sequence joins TRBV7-8 and TRBJ2-5; D assignment may be TRBD1 or TRBD2 (5 bases each). Deletions cut 1 base from V and 9 bases from J, with 15 bases between. Germline CDR1 SGHVS, CDR2 FQNEAQ. The CDR3 has 14 amino acids. This CDR3 reads CASSLGVTRDPQYF. As DNA, the CDR3 is TGTGCCAGCAGCTTAGGAGTAACCCGGGACCCCCAGTACTTC.

This clone was seen at least ten times. The chain is built from TRBV20-1 and TRBJ1-6; TRBD1 matches at 9 bases. Germline V lookup: CDR1 DFQATT, CDR2 SNEGSKA (reference sequence). V trimming: 7 bases; J trimming: 5 bases; junction bases outside the gene matches: 12. The CDR3 extends over 16 amino acids. CDR3 in amino acids: CSVRTLGQGHNSPLHF. The CDR3 DNA is TGCAGTGTTCGTACGTTGGGACAGGGTCATAATTCACCCCTCCACTTT.

This clone was found many times. The V and J genes are TRBV7-9 and TRBJ2-5; possibly TRBD2 for D (6 bases). CDR1 SEHNR and CDR2 FQNEAQ come from the germline V gene (reference sequence). V lost 5 bases and J 7 bases, leaving 8 bases between the germline ends. The CDR3 sequence is 11 residues long. The CDR3 nucleotides read TGTGCCAGCAGCGAAGCGGGGACCCAGTACTTC. This encodes CASSEAGTQYF.

This clone was picked up a small number of times. The V and J genes are TRBV19 and TRBJ1-2, with 7 nucleotides matching TRBD1. The CDR3 runs to 14 residues. Looked up from germline, CDR1 is LNHDA and CDR2 is SQIVND (reference sequence). The junction had 6 bases not matched to a gene; V was cut back by 5 bases and J by 3 bases. The CDR3 DNA reads TGTGCCAGTAGTTCACAGGGGTGGGACTATGGCTACACCTTC. Translation: CASSSQGWDYGYTF.

By sample share, this clone is medium-sized (0.01 to 0.1%). The V and J genes are TRBV24-1 and TRBJ1-2; 12 bases align to TRBD1. V shed 4 bases, J shed 8 bases, and the junction held 7 bases outside the gene matches. The CDR3 is 15 amino acids. Per the germline V gene, CDR1 is KGHDR and CDR2 is SFDVKD. CDR3 sequence reads: CATSDPGQGARGYTF. Here the CDR3 DNA reads TGTGCCACCAGTGACCCGGGACAGGGGGCAAGGGGCTACACCTTC.

Ten or more counts support this clone. The V and J genes are TRBV6-2 or TRBV6-3 and TRBJ1-4, with 7 bases identical to TRBD1. The V gene's germline CDR1 is MNHEY and CDR2 SVGEGT. V trimming: 5 bases; J trimming: 4 bases; junction bases outside the gene matches: 7. This CDR3 is built from 15 residues. The DNA of the CDR3 is TGTGCCAGCAGTGACCCGGGACAGAGTAATGAAAAACTGTTTTTT. It translates to CASSDPGQSNEKLFF.